Presented here are 25 T cell receptor beta chains from one specimen sequenced in a study of response to subunit inactivated influenza vaccine (dated by TCRdb to the late 2010s). Library construction relied on RT-PCR. TCRdb names Illumina HiSeq 2500 as the instrument used. TCRdb redid the processing of the public reads, applying fastp at Q25 and MiXCR, and retained in-frame beta chains. One record per CDR3 amino acid sequence lists the most common genes and DNA. A total of hundreds of thousands of distinct CDR3 sequences appear in this sample, about 18% of them only once. Of the sample, approximately 11% is held by the ten largest clones. The specimen comprised PBMCs from blood, sampled about 5 days after vaccination. The receptors stem from a man over 45 who received an inactivated influenza vaccine. Donor details come from another sample of the same person, matched by shared clones.

This clonotype has only a few counts. This sequence joins TRBV2 and TRBJ1-4, with 8 positions matching TRBD1. The V gene's germline CDR1 is SNHLY and CDR2 FYNNEI. This CDR3 spans 14 amino acids. V was pared by 6 bases and J by 8 bases, with 8 bases of the junction left unmatched. The CDR3 region is CASRVGTGGEKLFF. CDR3 coding DNA: TGTGCCAGCAGGGTAGGGACAGGCGGCGAAAAACTGTTTTTT.

This clonotype was counted between two and nine times. The chain joins TRBV12-3 or TRBV12-4 to TRBJ2-2; 8 bases agree with TRBD2. Trimming took 8 bases from V and 0 from J; bases not matched to a gene: 8. The CDR3 loop spans 16 amino acids. As DNA, the CDR3 is TGTGCCAGCCTCTGGGCGGGGGGTTCGAACACCGGGGAGCTGTTTTTT. Its protein product is CASLWAGGSNTGELFF.

This chain uses TRBV6-1 with TRBJ2-2; 7 bases agree with TRBD1. Per the germline V gene, CDR1 is MNHNS and CDR2 is SASEGT. The CDR3 length is 17 residues. J lost 4 bases, V lost 7 bases, and 15 bases had no gene match. CDR3 DNA: TGTGCCAGCAATACCAGACAGGGCGTGAGGAGCACCGGGGAGCTGTTTTTT. Its translation: CASNTRQGVRSTGELFF.

This clonotype showed up just a few times. This chain links TRBV20-1 with TRBJ2-1, with D perhaps matching TRBD2 (5 bases). Germline lookup yields CDR1 DFQATT and CDR2 SNEGSKA (reference sequence). The CDR3 extends over 12 amino acids. Trimming stripped 5 bases from V and 4 bases from J, with 9 bases between. CDR3: CSAAPGYNEQFF. CDR3 nucleotide sequence: TGCAGTGCTGCCCCGGGGTACAATGAGCAGTTCTTC.

This clonotype has only a few counts. The gene calls are TRBV12-3 or TRBV12-4 and TRBJ2-6; perhaps TRBD1 as D (5 bases). V was clipped by 0 bases and J by 4 bases, with 13 bases between them. The CDR3 is 17 amino acids. This CDR3 reads CASSLARALAGANVLTF. CDR3 DNA: TGTGCCAGCAGTTTAGCCAGGGCGTTAGCCGGGGCCAACGTCCTGACTTTC.

This clonotype was seen a handful of times. The V gene is TRBV3-1, the J gene TRBJ1-1, with 10 positions matching TRBD1. Germline CDR1 and CDR2: LGHDT and YNNKEL (reference sequence). The CDR3 covers 15 residues. V lost 2 bases and J lost 4; bases outside the gene matches: 4. CDR3 coding DNA: TGTGCCAGCAGCCAATCCCGGACAGGGGGCACTGAAGCTTTCTTT. Translating gives CASSQSRTGGTEAFF.

The chain employs TRBV10-3 and TRBJ2-7, with 12 bases fitting TRBD1. The CDR3 loop spans 15 amino acids. Germline CDR1 reads ENHRY; CDR2 reads SYGVKD. V dropped 5 bases and J dropped 3; count of bases not matched to a gene: 5. In nucleotides, the CDR3 is TGTGCCATCAGTCCCGGGACAGGGGGCGGCTACGAGCAGTACTTC. Translation: CAISPGTGGGYEQYF.

The gene calls are TRBV28 and TRBJ1-4; D possibly corresponds to TRBD1 (5 bases). This CDR3 is 16 amino acids long. Germline lookup yields CDR1 MDHEN and CDR2 SYDVKM. Trimming shortened V by 5 bases and J by 7 bases, and 20 bases separated the two germline ends. CDR3 DNA: TGTGCCAGCAGTCTTTTACTGGTACAGGAAGGTGAAAAACTGTTTTTT. Residues: CASSLLLVQEGEKLFF. Full variable domain (rest looked up from reference TRBV28 and TRBJ1-4): DVKVTQSSRYLVKRTGEKVFLECVQDMDHENMFWYRQDPGLGLRLIYFSYDVKMKEKGDIPEGYSVSREKKERFSLILESASTNQTSMYLCASSLLLVQEGEKLFFGSGTQLSVL.

The chain combines TRBV5-1 with TRBJ2-1, with 12 bases lining up with TRBD2. Per the germline V gene, CDR1 is SGHRS and CDR2 is YFSETQ. V lost 3 bases, J lost 8 bases, and 9 bases stayed unmatched. The CDR3 extends over 16 amino acids. The CDR3 DNA is TGCGCCAGCAGCTCCGGAACTAGCGGGGGGCGGGATGAGCAGTTCTTC. This gives the protein CASSSGTSGGRDEQFF.

This chain joins TRBV6-2 or TRBV6-3 and TRBJ1-1; D remains ambiguous. V gave up 2 bases and J gave up 3 bases, with 10 bases separating them. CDR3 length: 14 residues. CDR1 and CDR2 from the germline V gene are MNHEY and SVGEGT. CDR3 protein: CASSYAGTDTEAFF. The CDR3 nucleotides read TGTGCCAGCAGTTACGCGGGAACGGACACTGAAGCTTTCTTT.

The chain has TRBV28 and TRBJ1-1; tentatively, D is TRBD1 (5 bases). The germline V and J ends were trimmed by 5 bases and 4 bases, with 14 bases remaining between them. The CDR3 contains 14 residues. CDR1 MDHEN and CDR2 SYDVKM come from the germline V gene. The CDR3 protein is CASSPVYQGTEAFF. CDR3 sequence (DNA): TGTGCCAGCAGTCCCGTGTATCAGGGCACTGAAGCTTTCTTT. The whole variable domain, filled in from reference TRBV28 and TRBJ1-1, reads DVKVTQSSRYLVKRTGEKVFLECVQDMDHENMFWYRQDPGLGLRLIYFSYDVKMKEKGDIPEGYSVSREKKERFSLILESASTNQTSMYLCASSPVYQGTEAFFGQGTRLTVV.

This clonotype was counted only a few times. This chain links TRBV5-6 with TRBJ2-4, with D perhaps being TRBD1 or TRBD2 (7 bases each). This CDR3 has 14 amino acids. Germline CDR1 and CDR2: SGHDT and YYEEEE. V was cut by 2 bases and J by 9 bases, with 15 bases left in between. CDR3 region: CASSFPGGARIQYF. DNA of the CDR3: TGTGCCAGCAGCTTCCCAGGGGGGGCGCGCATTCAGTACTTC.

A few counts support this clonotype. The chain has TRBV6-2 or TRBV6-3 and TRBJ2-5; D gene unclear. The ends were cut back, 3 bases at V and 5 bases at J, with 4 bases in the middle. The CDR3 loop spans 11 amino acids. Per the germline V gene, CDR1 is MNHEY and CDR2 is SVGEGT. CDR3 DNA sequence: TGTGCCAGCAGTTATTACGAGACCCAGTACTTC. It yields the protein CASSYYETQYF.

This clonotype showed up many times. The genes are TRBV29-1 and TRBJ2-7; possibly TRBD2 for D (6 bases). Trimming left V 7 bases short and J 6 bases short, with 16 bases between. CDR1 SQVTM and CDR2 ANQGSEA come from the germline V gene. The CDR3 length is 12 residues. In DNA, the CDR3 is TGCAGCGGGGGTGCAGGGCGGGGCGAGCAGTACTTC. Amino acid sequence: CSGGAGRGEQYF.

The chain combines TRBV4-2 with TRBJ2-7; TRBD1 might be the D (6 bases). Germline lookup yields CDR1 LGHNA and CDR2 YNFKEQ. Trimming left V 6 bases short and J 2 bases short, with 11 bases between. The CDR3 has 13 residues. The CDR3 DNA reads as TGTGCCAGCAGACAGGGAGAACCCTACGAGCAGTACTTC. This translates into CASRQGEPYEQYF.

The V call is TRBV25-1, the J call TRBJ2-1; TRBD2 matches at 9 bases. J was trimmed by 0 bases and V by 6 bases; bases with no gene match: 24. Germline values: CDR1 MGHDK, CDR2 SYGVNS. This CDR3 spans 22 amino acids. CDR3 loop: CASSPGLAFGLYLTSSYNEQFF. CDR3 nucleotide sequence: TGTGCCAGCAGCCCTGGACTAGCGTTTGGCCTTTACCTAACGAGCTCCTACAATGAGCAGTTCTTC.

Regarding this clonotype: At one end, the junction sequence differs from germline, possibly due to a read error. The genes are TRBV14 and TRBJ2-3; 9 positions agree with TRBD1. Germline-derived CDR1 and CDR2 are SGHDN and FVKESK. The CDR3 runs to 13 residues. This chain's CDR3 is CASSPFPGQGTLF. The CDR3 DNA sequence: TGTGCCAGCAGCCCCTTCCCGGGACAGGGAACCCTTTTT.

This clonotype has only a few counts. V usage is TRBV5-1 and J usage is TRBJ2-1; no clear D. Trimming left V 4 bases short and J 5 bases short, with 13 bases between. Germline CDR1 and CDR2: SGHRS and YFSETQ. The length of the CDR3 is 14 residues. The CDR3 sequence: CASSPSRENNEQFF. The CDR3 DNA is TGCGCCAGCAGCCCCTCACGCGAGAACAATGAGCAGTTCTTC.

In its sample, this clonotype was seen a few times. V is TRBV7-9 and J is TRBJ2-1, with D perhaps TRBD1 or TRBD2 (7 bases each). CDR1 and CDR2 (germline): SEHNR, FQNEAQ (reference sequence). Trimming stripped 4 bases from V and 4 bases from J, with 14 bases between. The CDR3 has 15 residues. CDR3 sequence (DNA): TGTGCCAGCAGCTATTCAGGGGGGGAGTACAATGAGCAGTTCTTC. Translating gives CASSYSGGEYNEQFF.

The gene calls are TRBV5-1 and TRBJ2-7, with D perhaps matching TRBD2 (6 bases). The V end was cut by 3 bases, the J end by 5 bases, with 18 bases between. There are 15 residues in the CDR3. CDR1 SGHRS and CDR2 YFSETQ come from the germline V gene. As DNA, the CDR3 is TGCGCCAGCAGCTCGTTTGTCGGTGGAGGGAACGAGCAGTACTTC. Amino acid sequence: CASSSFVGGGNEQYF.

This clonotype was detected many times. V and J are TRBV12-3 or TRBV12-4 and TRBJ2-3; D may be TRBD1 (5 bases). CDR3 length equals 13 residues. Trimming stripped 6 bases from V and 1 base from J, with 8 bases between. DNA of the CDR3: TGTGCCAGCAGGCAGGGTCGCACAGATACGCAGTATTTT. It codes for CASRQGRTDTQYF.

The gene calls are TRBV20-1 and TRBJ2-3; D call uncertain. Germline assignment: CDR1 DFQATT and CDR2 SNEGSKA (reference sequence). V was trimmed by 4 bases and J by 6 bases, leaving 17 bases between them. CDR3 length: 14 residues. The DNA of the CDR3 is TGCAGTGCTAAAGGACCCGTGGGGTTTGATACGCAGTATTTT. Residues: CSAKGPVGFDTQYF.

The chain joins TRBV7-9 to TRBJ1-1; maybe TRBD1 (6 bases). The CDR3 sequence is 13 residues long. The germline CDR1 and CDR2 sequences are SEHNR and FQNEAQ (reference sequence). V lost 7 bases to trimming and J lost 4 bases, with 13 bases between them. DNA of the CDR3: TGTGCCAGCAAACAGGGTTTAGGCACTGAAGCTTTCTTT. This gives the protein CASKQGLGTEAFF.

This clonotype was observed a few times. This chain connects TRBV20-1 to TRBJ1-2, with TRBD1 as a possible D gene (6 bases). CDR3 length equals 14 residues. V was clipped by 3 bases and J by 1 base, with 12 bases between them. Germline V gene data show CDR1 as DFQATT and CDR2 as SNEGSKA (reference sequence). CDR3 loop: CSARRTDLNYGYTF. The CDR3 DNA follows: TGCAGTGCTAGGCGGACAGATCTTAACTATGGCTACACCTTC.

This clonotype occurred a few times. The CDR3 spells CASSTTGTGVSYEQYF. CDR3 DNA sequence: TGTGCCAGCAGCACCACTGGGACAGGGGTTTCCTACGAGCAGTACTTC. The rearrangement uses TRBV12-3 or TRBV12-4 and TRBJ2-7; 10 positions agree with TRBD1. The CDR3 is 16 amino acids. V was clipped by 6 bases and J by 1 base; unmatched bases: 9.